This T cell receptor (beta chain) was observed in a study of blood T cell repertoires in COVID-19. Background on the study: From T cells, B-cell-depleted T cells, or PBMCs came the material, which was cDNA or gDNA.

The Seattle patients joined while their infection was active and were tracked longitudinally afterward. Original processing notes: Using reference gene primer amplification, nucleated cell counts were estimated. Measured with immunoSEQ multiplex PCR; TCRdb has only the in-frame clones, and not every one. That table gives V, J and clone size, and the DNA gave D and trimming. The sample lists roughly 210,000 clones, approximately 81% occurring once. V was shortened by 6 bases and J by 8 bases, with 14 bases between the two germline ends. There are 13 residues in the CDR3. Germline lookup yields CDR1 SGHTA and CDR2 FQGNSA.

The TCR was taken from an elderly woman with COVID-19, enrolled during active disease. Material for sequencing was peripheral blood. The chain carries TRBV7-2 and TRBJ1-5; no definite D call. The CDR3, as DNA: TGTGCCAGCAGGCCGGCGAGTCAGGAGCCCCAGCATTTT. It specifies CASRPASQEPQHF. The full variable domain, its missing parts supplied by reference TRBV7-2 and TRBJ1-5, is GAGVSQSPSNKVTEKGKDVELRCDPISGHTALYWYRQSLGQGLEFLIYFQGNSAPDKSGLPSDRFSAERTGGSVSTLTIQRTQQEDSAVYLCASRPASQEPQHFGDGTRLSIL.